These 13 T cell receptor beta chains were sequenced from one sample in a study of blood T cell repertoires in COVID-19. The data were produced by immunoSEQ multiplex PCR, yet TCRdb's version contains in-frame clones alone and is incomplete. The data show about 360,000 clones, 75% to 90% seen once. The sample consisted of peripheral blood. The receptors shown here come from a woman aged 60-75 years with COVID-19, enrolled during active disease.

The count of this clone is one. This chain links TRBV29-1 with TRBJ1-2; 8 nucleotides match TRBD1. V trimming: 7 bases; J trimming: 5 bases; junction bases outside the gene matches: 3. The CDR3 sequence is 11 residues long. Germline CDR1 is SQVTM and CDR2 is ANQGSEA. The CDR3 sequence is CSGGQDYGYTF. In nucleotides, the CDR3 is TGCAGCGGGGGACAGGATTATGGCTACACCTTC. Based on the CDR3 plus reference TRBV29-1 and TRBJ1-2, the full variable domain is SAVISQKPSRDICQRGTSLTIQCQVDSQVTMMFWYRQQPGQSLTLIATANQGSEATYESGFVIDKFPISRPNLTFSTLTVSNMSPEDSSIYLCSGGQDYGYTFGSGTRLTVV.

The J gene is TRBJ1-1, the V gene TRBV14, with a tentative D call TRBD1 (6 bases). The CDR3 extends over 15 amino acids. V lost 4 bases and J 0 bases, leaving 12 bases between the germline ends. Germline CDR1 is SGHDN and CDR2 is FVKESK. Written as DNA, the CDR3 is TGTGCCAGCAGCCCCATAACAGGGTTGAACACTGAAGCTTTCTTT. Protein product: CASSPITGLNTEAFF.

The chain is built from TRBV27 and TRBJ2-7; maybe TRBD2 (6 bases). The CDR3 extends over 14 amino acids. Germline lookup yields CDR1 MNHEY and CDR2 SMNVEV (reference sequence). V lost 3 bases, J lost 6 bases, and 15 bases lay in between. In nucleotides, the CDR3 is TGTGCCAGCAGTTTTGGGGTCGGAGGGGCCGAGCAGTACTTC. Translating gives CASSFGVGGAEQYF.

This clone was detected only a few times. The chain employs TRBV25-1 and TRBJ2-1, with D possibly TRBD2 on 6 matching bases. The CDR3 is made up of 13 amino acids. CDR1 MGHDK and CDR2 SYGVNS come from the germline V gene. V was pared by 6 bases and J by 0 bases, with 6 bases between. CDR3 nucleotides: TGTGCCAGCAGGGGGGGCTCCTACAATGAGCAGTTCTTC. Translation: CASRGGSYNEQFF.

The rearrangement joins TRBV7-3 to TRBJ1-2; 8 nucleotides match TRBD1. This CDR3 contains 15 residues. The V and J ends lost 1 base and 6 bases, in that order; junction bases with no gene match: 7. CDR1 and CDR2 (germline): SGHTA, FQGTGA. The CDR3 here is CASSLRGSTGDGYTF. The CDR3 DNA reads TGTGCCAGCAGCTTAAGGGGCTCGACAGGGGATGGCTACACCTTC. The whole variable domain, remainder taken from reference TRBV7-3 and TRBJ1-2, is GAGVSQTPSNKVTEKGKYVELRCDPISGHTALYWYRQSLGQGPEFLIYFQGTGAADDSGLPNDRFFAVRPEGSVSTLKIQRTERGDSAVYLCASSLRGSTGDGYTFGSGTRLTVV.

The chain carries TRBV11-1 and TRBJ2-7, with 9 positions matching TRBD1. This CDR3 spans 13 amino acids. The V gene's germline CDR1 is SGHAT and CDR2 FQDESV (reference sequence). The V and J ends lost 4 bases and 7 bases, in that order; junction bases with no gene match: 5. CDR3 amino acids: CASSYQTGGEQYF. CDR3 nucleotides: TGTGCCAGCAGCTATCAGACAGGGGGTGAGCAGTACTTC.

The chain is built from TRBV7-2 and TRBJ1-3; D is possibly TRBD1 (6 bases). Trimming removed 5 bases from V and 3 bases from J, with 17 bases in between. In germline, CDR1 is SGHTA, CDR2 FQGNSA. The CDR3 spans 16 residues. CDR3 in DNA: TGTGCCAGCAGCCGGAAAACAGGGAAAGGTGGAAACACCATATATTTT. Amino acids: CASSRKTGKGGNTIYF.

The J gene is TRBJ2-2, the V gene TRBV5-6; weak D call: TRBD2 (6 bases). The CDR3 is made up of 15 amino acids. V lost 0 bases to trimming and J lost 6 bases, with 12 bases between them. Per germline, CDR1 SGHDT and CDR2 YYEEEE. The CDR3: CASSLGLEGAGELFF. The CDR3 DNA reads as TGTGCCAGCAGCTTGGGACTAGAGGGCGCCGGGGAGCTGTTTTTT.

V and J are TRBV5-4 and TRBJ2-1; D is possibly TRBD2 (5 bases). Looked up from germline, CDR1 is SGHNT and CDR2 is YYREEE (reference sequence). V was pared by 4 bases and J by 6 bases, with 17 bases between. The CDR3 is 15 amino acids. The CDR3 DNA is TGTGCCAGCAGCCTAGCTCTCGATATGTTCAATGAGCAGTTCTTC. Translation gives CASSLALDMFNEQFF.

The chain employs TRBV3-1 (or the pseudogene TRBV3-2) and TRBJ2-7, with 7 bases matching TRBD2. Trimming took 6 bases from V and 2 from J; bases not matched to a gene: 10. Germline CDR1 reads LGHDT; CDR2 reads YNNKEL (reference sequence). The CDR3 extends over 15 amino acids. This CDR3 is CASSHTSEGPYEQYF. As DNA, the CDR3 is TGTGCCAGCAGTCATACTAGCGAAGGCCCCTACGAGCAGTACTTC.

The V and J genes are TRBV10-2 and TRBJ2-7, with 7 bases lining up with TRBD2. This CDR3 comprises 13 residues. Germline CDR1 reads WSHSY; CDR2 reads SAAADI. V shed 3 bases and J 6 bases; nucleotides not matched to a gene: 5. CDR3 in amino acids: CASSEPGGSEQYF. The CDR3 DNA is TGCGCCAGCAGTGAACCGGGGGGTAGCGAGCAGTACTTC.

This sequence joins TRBV5-4 and TRBJ1-2; 7 nucleotides align to TRBD1. The CDR3 totals 14 residues. Germline values: CDR1 SGHNT, CDR2 YYREEE (reference sequence). V shed 4 bases, J shed 4 bases, and the junction held 7 bases outside the gene matches. Here the CDR3 reads CASSGTGTAYGYTF. The CDR3 coding sequence is TGTGCCAGCAGCGGAACAGGGACAGCCTATGGCTACACCTTC.

This clone was detected a few times. The chain combines TRBV15 with TRBJ1-6, with D hard to call. Trimming removed 5 bases from V and 0 bases from J, with 17 bases in between. Germline V gives CDR1 LNHNV, CDR2 YYDKDF (reference sequence). The CDR3 sequence is 18 residues long. CDR3 in DNA: TGTGCCACCAGCTCCCAGGCTTCCTCGAGCTCCTATAATTCACCCCTCCACTTT. Its protein is CATSSQASSSSYNSPLHF. Looking up the rest from reference TRBV15 and TRBJ1-6 gives the full variable domain: DAMVIQNPRYQVTQFGKPVTLSCSQTLNHNVMYWYQQKSSQAPKLLFHYYDKDFNNEADTPDNFQSRRPNTSFCFLDIRSPGLGDTAMYLCATSSQASSSSYNSPLHFGNGTRLTVT.